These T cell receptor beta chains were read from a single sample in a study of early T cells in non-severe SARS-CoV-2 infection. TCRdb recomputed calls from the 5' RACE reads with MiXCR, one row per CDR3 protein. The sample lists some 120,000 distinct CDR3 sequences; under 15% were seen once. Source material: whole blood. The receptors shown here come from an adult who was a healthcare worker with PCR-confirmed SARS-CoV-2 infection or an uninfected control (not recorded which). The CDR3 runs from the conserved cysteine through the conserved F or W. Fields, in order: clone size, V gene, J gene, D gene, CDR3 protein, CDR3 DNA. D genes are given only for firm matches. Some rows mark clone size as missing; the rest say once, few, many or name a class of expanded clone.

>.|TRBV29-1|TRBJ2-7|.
CSVEAAPTYEQYF
TGCAGCGTTGAGGCGGCCCCCACCTACGAGCAGTACTTC
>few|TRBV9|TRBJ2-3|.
CASSFEPSTDTQYF
TGTGCCAGCAGCTTCGAACCGAGCACAGATACGCAGTATTTT
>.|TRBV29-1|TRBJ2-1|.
CSALEANEQFF
TGCAGCGCGCTAGAGGCAAATGAGCAGTTCTTC
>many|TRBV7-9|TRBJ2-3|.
CASSLSGTDTQYF
TGTGCCAGCAGCTTATCGGGGACAGATACGCAGTATTTT
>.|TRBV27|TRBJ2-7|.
CASSLSRGGIYEQYF
TGTGCCAGCAGTTTAAGCAGGGGAGGGATCTACGAGCAGTACTTC
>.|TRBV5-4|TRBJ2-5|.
CASSLAGHQETQYF
TGTGCCAGCAGCTTGGCGGGACACCAAGAGACCCAGTACTTC
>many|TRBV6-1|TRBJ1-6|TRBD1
CASSEAGGQRISPLHF
TGTGCCAGCAGTGAAGCGGGGGGACAGCGAATTTCACCCCTCCACTTT
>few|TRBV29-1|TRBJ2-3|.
CSVGWVAGASTDTQYF
TGCAGCGTTGGCTGGGTTGCGGGGGCTAGCACAGATACGCAGTATTTT
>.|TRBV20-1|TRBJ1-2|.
CSARDERGRAGYTF
TGCAGTGCTAGAGACGAGCGAGGGCGGGCCGGCTACACCTTC
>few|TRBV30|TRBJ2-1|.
CAWSERNEQFF
TGTGCCTGGAGTGAGAGGAATGAGCAGTTCTTC
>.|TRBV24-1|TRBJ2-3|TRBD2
CATSDSSGADTQYF
TGTGCCACCAGTGATTCTAGCGGGGCAGATACGCAGTATTTT
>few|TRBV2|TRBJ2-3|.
CASSVDAGAADTQYF
TGTGCCAGCAGTGTTGATGCGGGTGCAGCAGATACGCAGTATTTT
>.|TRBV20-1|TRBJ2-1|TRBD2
CSARDPASGNNEQFF
TGCAGTGCTAGAGATCCGGCTAGCGGAAACAATGAGCAGTTCTTC
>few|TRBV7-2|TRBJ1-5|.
CASSQSPGADQPQHF
TGTGCCAGCAGCCAATCCCCAGGGGCGGATCAGCCCCAGCATTTT
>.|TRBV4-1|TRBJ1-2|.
CASSQDMLPSYGYTF
TGCGCCAGCAGCCAAGACATGCTCCCGAGCTATGGCTACACCTTC
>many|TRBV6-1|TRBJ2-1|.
CASSVTGYNEQFF
TGTGCCAGCAGTGTGACTGGCTACAATGAGCAGTTCTTC
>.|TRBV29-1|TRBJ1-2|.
CSVRRDNTNYGYTF
TGCAGCGTCCGCCGGGACAATACTAACTATGGCTACACCTTC
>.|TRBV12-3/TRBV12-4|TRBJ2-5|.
CASSQIRRETQYF
TGTGCCAGCAGCCAAATCCGGAGAGAGACCCAGTACTTC
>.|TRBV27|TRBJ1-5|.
CASSNGAGALNQPQHF
TGTGCCAGCAGTAACGGCGCCGGGGCCCTAAATCAGCCCCAGCATTTT
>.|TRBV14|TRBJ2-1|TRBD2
CASSQPGTSGGNEQFF
TGTGCCAGCAGCCAACCGGGGACTAGCGGGGGCAATGAGCAGTTCTTC
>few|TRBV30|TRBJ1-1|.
CAWGHNTEAFF
TGTGCCTGGGGACACAACACTGAAGCTTTCTTT
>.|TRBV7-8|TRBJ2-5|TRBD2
CASSNRLAGAIQETQYF
TGTGCCAGCAGCAACAGACTAGCGGGGGCTATCCAAGAGACCCAGTACTTC
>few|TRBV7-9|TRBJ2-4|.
CASSFDLTAKNIQYF
TGTGCCAGCAGCTTTGACCTAACAGCCAAAAACATTCAGTACTTC
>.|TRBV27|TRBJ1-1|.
CASSLRGGAEAFF
TGTGCCAGCAGTTTAAGGGGAGGGGCTGAAGCTTTCTTT
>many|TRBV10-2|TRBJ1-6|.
CASGEARGSPLHF
TGCGCCAGCGGAGAGGCGCGGGGTTCACCCCTCCACTTT
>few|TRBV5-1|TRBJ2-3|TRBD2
CASGASGGAGDTQYF
TGCGCCAGCGGGGCTAGCGGGGGGGCAGGAGATACGCAGTATTTT
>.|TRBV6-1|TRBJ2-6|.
CASTGHRNSGANVLTF
TGTGCCAGTACTGGACACAGGAACTCTGGGGCCAACGTCCTGACTTTC
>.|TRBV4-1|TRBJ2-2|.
CASRLASALGGELFF
TGCGCCAGCAGACTTGCCTCGGCCCTCGGTGGGGAGCTGTTTTTT
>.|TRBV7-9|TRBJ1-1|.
CASSLPGDEAFF
TGTGCCAGCAGCTTACCTGGGGACGAAGCTTTCTTT
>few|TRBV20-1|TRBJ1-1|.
CSARGDSEAFF
TGCAGTGCTAGAGGGGACTCTGAAGCTTTCTTT
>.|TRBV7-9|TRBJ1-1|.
CVSSFPEEGIAFF
TGTGTCAGCAGCTTTCCAGAGGAGGGGATAGCTTTCTTT
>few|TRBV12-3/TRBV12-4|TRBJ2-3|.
CASSLESTDTQYF
TGTGCCAGCAGTTTAGAGAGCACAGATACGCAGTATTTT
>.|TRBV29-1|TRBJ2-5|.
CSVVTTASETQYF
TGCAGCGTGGTCACTACGGCGAGCGAGACCCAGTACTTC
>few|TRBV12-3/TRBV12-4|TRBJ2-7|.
CASSFVEDEQYF
TGTGCCAGCAGTTTCGTTGAGGACGAGCAGTACTTC
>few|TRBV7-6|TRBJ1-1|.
CASSPGTETAFF
TGTGCCAGCAGCCCCGGTACTGAAACAGCTTTCTTT
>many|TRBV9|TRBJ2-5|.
CASSVGPGETQYF
TGTGCCAGCAGCGTAGGGCCCGGGGAGACCCAGTACTTC
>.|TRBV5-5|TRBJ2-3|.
CASSLGGVWADTQYF
TGTGCCAGCAGCTTGGGAGGAGTGTGGGCAGATACGCAGTATTTT
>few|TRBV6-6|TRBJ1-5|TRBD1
CASSRQGLNQPQHF
TGTGCCAGCAGCCGACAGGGCCTCAATCAGCCCCAGCATTTT